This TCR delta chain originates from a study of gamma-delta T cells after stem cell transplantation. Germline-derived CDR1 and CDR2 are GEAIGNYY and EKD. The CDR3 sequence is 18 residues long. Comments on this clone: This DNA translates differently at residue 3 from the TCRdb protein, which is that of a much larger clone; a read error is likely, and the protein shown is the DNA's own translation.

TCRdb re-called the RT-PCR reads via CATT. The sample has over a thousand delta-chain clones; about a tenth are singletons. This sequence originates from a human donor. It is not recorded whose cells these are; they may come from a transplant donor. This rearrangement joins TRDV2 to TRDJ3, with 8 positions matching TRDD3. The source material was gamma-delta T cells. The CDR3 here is CARDTVLGASWDTRQMFF. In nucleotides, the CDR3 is TGTGCCCGTGACACCGTACTGGGGGCTTCCTGGGACACCCGACAGATGTTTTTC.